This is a list of T cell receptor beta chains from one sample in a study of cytomegalovirus exposure and HLA in healthy donors. The data were produced by immunoSEQ multiplex PCR, yet TCRdb's version contains in-frame clones alone and is incomplete. The table records 150,000 to 200,000 clones, around 81% of them present only once. The source material was PBMCs. The receptor set was obtained from a woman aged 18-35 years in good health and CMV-seropositive. Each CDR3 is given with its conserved first and last residue. A D gene is named only where the DNA matches it firmly. A row's size may be missing; if present it is once, few, many or a size class.

V gene,J gene,D gene,clone size,CDR3 DNA,CDR3 protein
TRBV9,TRBJ1-2,-,-,TGTGCCAGCAGCGTAGCTACGACAGGCAGGGGCTATGGCTACACCTTC,CASSVATTGRGYGYTF
TRBV19,TRBJ1-1,-,-,TGTGCCAGTAGAGTCTCGGGTACTGAAGCTTTCTTT,CASRVSGTEAFF
TRBV11-1,TRBJ1-1,-,once,TGTGCCAGCAGCGAGGGCCCGGACACTGAAGCTTTCTTT,CASSEGPDTEAFF
TRBV28,TRBJ2-7,TRBD2,-,TGTGCCAGCAGTTCACCCGCTAGCGGGGGGGCCGGGGAGCAGTACTTC,CASSSPASGGAGEQYF
TRBV5-1,TRBJ2-2,TRBD1,-,TGCGCCAGCAGCTCGGACAGGGGCGCCGGGGAGCTGTTTTTT,CASSSDRGAGELFF
TRBV28,TRBJ2-1,TRBD2,-,TGTGCCAGCCCGCCGGTCCCCTTAGCGGGGCTCCACAATGAGCAGTTCTTC,CASPPVPLAGLHNEQFF
TRBV6-5,TRBJ1-1,TRBD1,-,TGTGCCAGCAGTTGGACAGGGAAGACTGAAGCTTTCTTT,CASSWTGKTEAFF
TRBV2,TRBJ2-1,-,-,TGTGCCAGCAGTAAGGACATCTACAATGAGCAGTTCTTC,CASSKDIYNEQFF
TRBV7-9,TRBJ1-4,TRBD1,-,TGTGCCAGCAGCCCGACAGGGGCTAATGAAAAACTGTTTTTT,CASSPTGANEKLFF
TRBV6-5,TRBJ1-5,TRBD1,-,TGTGCCAGCAGTGGGACAGGCATGGGGCCCCAGCATTTT,CASSGTGMGPQHF
TRBV6-6,TRBJ1-5,-,-,TGTGCCAGCTATAGCGGTAGGGGATCGAGCAATCAGCCCCAGCATTTT,CASYSGRGSSNQPQHF
TRBV7-2,TRBJ1-2,-,-,TGTGCCAGCAGCCTCGGGGGGCCCCTCTATGGCTACACCTTC,CASSLGGPLYGYTF
TRBV5-4,TRBJ1-3,-,-,TGTGCCAGCAGCTTGAGGGGTGAGAGTTCTGGAAACACCATATATTTT,CASSLRGESSGNTIYF
TRBV5-1,TRBJ1-6,TRBD1,few,TGCGCCAGCAGGACAGGGGAACTTTCACCCCTCCACTTT,CASRTGELSPLHF
TRBV19,TRBJ2-3,-,-,TGTGCCAGTAGTATATCCGGGGTTAGCACAGATACGCAGTATTTT,CASSISGVSTDTQYF
TRBV2,TRBJ2-2,-,-,TGTGCCAGCAGAGGCTTACAGCGAAGGGGCGGGGAGCTGTTTTTT,CASRGLQRRGGELFF
TRBV18,TRBJ2-3,TRBD1,-,TGTGCCAGCTCACCAGGACAGGGGGTAGCAGATACGCAGTATTTT,CASSPGQGVADTQYF
TRBV18,TRBJ2-2,-,-,TGTGCCAGCTCACCGGGACTTACCGGGGAGCTGTTTTTT,CASSPGLTGELFF
TRBV7-2,TRBJ1-2,-,-,TGTGCCAGCAGCGCGGACTATGGCTACACCTTC,CASSADYGYTF
TRBV6-1,TRBJ1-5,TRBD1,-,TGTGCCGCAGGGACAGGGGATCAGCCCCAGCATTTT,CAAGTGDQPQHF
TRBV6-4,TRBJ2-1,TRBD2,-,TGTGCCAGCAGTGGCACTAGCGGGGGGGCGGATGAGCAGTTCTTC,CASSGTSGGADEQFF
TRBV4-3,TRBJ1-1,-,-,TGCGCCAGCAGCCAAAAGGGGGGGGCCACTGAAGCTTTCTTT,CASSQKGGATEAFF
TRBV10-3,TRBJ1-4,-,-,TGTGCCATCAGTCGGTCTTCAACTAATGAAAAACTGTTTTTT,CAISRSSTNEKLFF